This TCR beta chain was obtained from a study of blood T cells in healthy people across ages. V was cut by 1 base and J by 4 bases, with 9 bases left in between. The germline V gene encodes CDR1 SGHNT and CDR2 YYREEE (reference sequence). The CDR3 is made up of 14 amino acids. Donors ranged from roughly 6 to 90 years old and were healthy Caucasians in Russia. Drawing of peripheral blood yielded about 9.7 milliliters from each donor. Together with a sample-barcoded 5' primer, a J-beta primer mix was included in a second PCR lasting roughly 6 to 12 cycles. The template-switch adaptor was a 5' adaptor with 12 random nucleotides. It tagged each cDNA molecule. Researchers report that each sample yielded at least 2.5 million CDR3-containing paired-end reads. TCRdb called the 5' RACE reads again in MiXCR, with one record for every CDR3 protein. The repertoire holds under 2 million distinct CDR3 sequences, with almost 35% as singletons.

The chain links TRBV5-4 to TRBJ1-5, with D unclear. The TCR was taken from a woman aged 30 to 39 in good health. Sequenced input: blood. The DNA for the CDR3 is TGTGCCAGCAGCTTGAAACACAGAAATCAGCCCCAGCATTTT. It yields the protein CASSLKHRNQPQHF.